A single sample is the source of the 25 T cell receptor beta chains below, sequenced in a study of CD8+ T cells in alopecia areata. cDNA prepared by RNA extraction and subsequent reverse transcription served as the template for sequencing. Produced via immunoSEQ multiplex PCR; TCRdb's table is partial and in-frame only. The repertoire holds hundreds of thousands of clones, with roughly two thirds as singletons. The specimen comprised CD4+ T cells sorted from blood, sampled at week 0. These receptors were obtained from a human donor with alopecia areata.

This chain uses TRBV29-1 with TRBJ2-1, with D maybe TRBD2 (5 bases). The CDR3 runs to 14 residues. V lost 7 bases and J 0 bases, leaving 13 bases between the germline ends. CDR1 is SQVTM and CDR2 is ANQGSEA in the germline V gene. The CDR3 region has the DNA TGCAGCGGAGACACGGGGAGCTCCTACAATGAGCAGTTCTTC. This sequence encodes CSGDTGSSYNEQFF.

The count of this clone is one. V usage is TRBV2 and J usage is TRBJ2-7; the match to TRBD2 covers 8 bases. Germline CDR1 reads SNHLY; CDR2 reads FYNNEI. The CDR3 is made up of 12 amino acids. Trimming took 7 bases from V and 11 from J; bases not matched to a gene: 10. CDR3 DNA sequence: TGTGCCAGCACGGGAGGGCCTCGAAGGGAGTACTTC. As protein: CASTGGPRREYF.

This chain links TRBV29-1 with TRBJ2-3; no reliable D call. This CDR3 comprises 13 residues. Trimming took 6 bases from V and 0 from J, leaving 10 bases between them. Germline CDR1 SQVTM, CDR2 ANQGSEA. CDR3 DNA sequence: TGCAGCGTGAAAACGCTTAGCACAGATACGCAGTATTTT. This gives the protein CSVKTLSTDTQYF.

The chain uses TRBV18 and TRBJ1-5; D unresolved. V was clipped by 1 base and J by 1 base, with 8 bases between them. CDR1 is KGHSH and CDR2 is LQKENI in the germline V gene. The CDR3 loop spans 15 amino acids. CDR3 residues: CASSPRGVSNQPQHF. CDR3 DNA: TGTGCCAGCTCACCACGGGGAGTGAGCAATCAGCCCCAGCATTTT.

V gene TRBV6-5 combines with J gene TRBJ2-3; D unclear. The ends were cut back, 5 bases at V and 2 bases at J, with 8 bases in the middle. This CDR3 has 13 residues. CDR1 is MNHEY and CDR2 is SVGAGI in the germline V gene. CDR3 bases: TGTGCCAGCAGTCGGACGTTCACAGATACGCAGTATTTT. This translates into CASSRTFTDTQYF.

As concerns this clone: The sample has other DNA sequences that encode this CDR3 too. The chain employs TRBV29-1 and TRBJ2-7; the D gene is possibly TRBD2 (5 bases). The V gene lost 6 bases and the J gene lost 0 bases, with 9 bases spanning the gap. CDR1 is SQVTM and CDR2 is ANQGSEA in the germline V gene. CDR3 length: 12 amino acids. The CDR3 spells CSVQGSSYEQYF. In nucleotides, the CDR3 is TGCAGCGTCCAAGGGAGCTCCTACGAGCAGTACTTC.

The gene calls are TRBV2 and TRBJ2-5, with a weak D call TRBD1 (5 bases). Germline-derived CDR1 and CDR2 are SNHLY and FYNNEI. The length of the CDR3 is 12 residues. Trimming stripped 9 bases from V and 5 bases from J, with 13 bases between. DNA of the CDR3: TGTGCCAGAAGCAGGGTTCAGGAGACCCAGTACTTC. Amino acids: CARSRVQETQYF.

The chain uses TRBV7-3 and TRBJ2-1, with 9 bases lining up with TRBD2. CDR3 length: 13 residues. The germline V gene has CDR1 SGHTA and CDR2 FQGTGA. V shed 3 bases, J shed 10 bases, and the junction held 4 bases outside the gene matches. The DNA of the CDR3 is TGTGCCAGCAGCTTGGGACTAGCCCAGGAGCAGTTCTTC. Encoded protein: CASSLGLAQEQFF.

The chain has TRBV5-6 and TRBJ1-5; 7 bases line up with TRBD1. V gave up 3 bases and J gave up 9 bases; unmatched junction bases: 12. This CDR3 is 15 amino acids long. Germline V lookup: CDR1 SGHDT, CDR2 YYEEEE. CDR3 loop: CASSYRQAQGGPQHF. The CDR3 coding sequence is TGTGCCAGCAGCTACCGACAGGCGCAGGGGGGGCCCCAGCATTTT.

This clone appeared a few times. The genes are TRBV12-5 and TRBJ1-1; D unclear. The CDR3 covers 13 residues. In germline, CDR1 is LGHNT, CDR2 FRNRAP. Trimming left V 4 bases short and J 0 bases short, with 6 bases between. The DNA for the CDR3 is TGTGCTAGTGGTTCGACCCTGAACACTGAAGCTTTCTTT. Protein product: CASGSTLNTEAFF.

This CDR3 is CASSSVGVTTYEQYF. The CDR3, as DNA: TGTGCCAGCAGCTCTGTGGGCGTAACAACCTACGAGCAGTACTTC. The V call is TRBV5-6, the J call TRBJ2-7; D ambiguous. V shed 3 bases and J shed 2 bases, with 15 bases lying between them. Germline lookup yields CDR1 SGHDT and CDR2 YYEEEE. This CDR3 region has 15 residues.

This sequence joins TRBV4-1 and TRBJ1-4; TRBD1 agrees at 7 bases. The germline V gene encodes CDR1 MGHRA and CDR2 YSYEKL. V dropped 0 bases and J dropped 4; count of bases not matched to a gene: 5. The CDR3 has 16 amino acids. The CDR3: CASSQEKTGINEKLFF. CDR3 nucleotides: TGCGCCAGCAGCCAAGAAAAGACAGGGATTAATGAAAAACTGTTTTTT.

The rearrangement uses TRBV29-1 and TRBJ2-3; TRBD2 is a possible D gene (5 bases). The CDR3 covers 12 residues. In germline, CDR1 is SQVTM, CDR2 ANQGSEA. The V gene lost 5 bases and the J gene lost 5 bases, with 11 bases spanning the gap. In nucleotides, the CDR3 is TGCAGCGTTCTCGACCGGGGAGATACGCAGTATTTT. It yields the protein CSVLDRGDTQYF.

Here the CDR3 reads CASSLSPPETQYF. For the CDR3, the DNA is TGTGCCAGCAGCTTATCCCCCCCAGAGACCCAGTACTTC. The rearrangement uses TRBV7-2 and TRBJ2-5, with D uncertain. Trimming removed 2 bases from V and 4 bases from J, with 8 bases in between. The CDR3 covers 13 residues. Germline loops: CDR1 SGHTA, CDR2 FQGNSA.

The chain joins TRBV29-1 to TRBJ2-2, with D unresolved. Germline V lookup: CDR1 SQVTM, CDR2 ANQGSEA. Between the trimmed V and J ends, which lost 3 bases and 4 bases, there was a span of 9 bases. This CDR3 is built from 13 residues. The DNA for the CDR3 is TGCAGCGTTGATTCTGGGTCCACCGGGGAGCTGTTTTTT. Translated, it gives CSVDSGSTGELFF.

The chain links TRBV20-1 to TRBJ2-7, with D possibly TRBD2 on 6 matching bases. Germline-derived CDR1 and CDR2 are DFQATT and SNEGSKA (reference sequence). V was cut by 7 bases and J by 2 bases, with 9 bases left in between. The CDR3 totals 11 residues. DNA of the CDR3: TGCAGTGGGGGGGACCCCTACGAGCAGTACTTC. Protein sequence: CSGGDPYEQYF.

This clone has just a few counts. V gene TRBV11-2 combines with J gene TRBJ1-5, with D possibly matching TRBD1 (6 bases). The V gene lost 5 bases and the J gene lost 1 base, with 12 bases spanning the gap. Germline V gives CDR1 SGHAT, CDR2 FQNNGV. This CDR3 is built from 15 residues. The CDR3 DNA sequence: TGTGCCAGCAGCCCCGGGACATCAAGCAATCAGCCCCAGCATTTT. Residues: CASSPGTSSNQPQHF.

The gene calls are TRBV4-1 and TRBJ1-1; D is unresolved. Per the germline V gene, CDR1 is MGHRA and CDR2 is YSYEKL. This CDR3 contains 12 residues. V dropped 0 bases and J dropped 6 bases, with 5 bases sitting between them. CDR3 region: CASSQDWAEAFF. In DNA form, the CDR3 reads TGCGCCAGCAGCCAAGACTGGGCTGAAGCTTTCTTT.

The chain combines TRBV29-1 with TRBJ2-3, with D tentatively TRBD2 (6 bases). CDR1 is SQVTM, CDR2 ANQGSEA, per germline. Trimming stripped 3 bases from V and 0 bases from J, with 19 bases between. The CDR3 length is 17 residues. CDR3 DNA: TGCAGCGTTGACAAAGAAATGGCGGGGCCTAGCACAGATACGCAGTATTTT. Encoded protein: CSVDKEMAGPSTDTQYF.

This chain joins TRBV30 and TRBJ1-1; D possibly corresponds to TRBD1 (5 bases). CDR1 is GTSNPN and CDR2 is SVGIG in the germline V gene (reference sequence). Trimming stripped 0 bases from V and 0 bases from J, with 11 bases between. The CDR3 is made up of 15 amino acids. CDR3: CAWSVLRGLNTEAFF. For the CDR3, the DNA is TGTGCCTGGAGTGTACTCCGGGGCCTGAACACTGAAGCTTTCTTT.

V and J are TRBV19 and TRBJ1-2; 9 positions agree with TRBD1. V shed 5 bases, J shed 7 bases, and the junction held 8 bases outside the gene matches. There are 14 residues in the CDR3. Looked up from germline, CDR1 is LNHDA and CDR2 is SQIVND (reference sequence). CDR3 nucleotide sequence: TGTGCCAGTAGTTCTCCAGGGGACAGGGCTGGCTACACCTTC. Its translation: CASSSPGDRAGYTF.

The rearrangement links TRBV7-2 to TRBJ2-1; D may be TRBD2 (5 bases). There are 15 residues in the CDR3. Deletions cut 3 bases from V and 3 bases from J, with 12 bases between. Looked up from germline, CDR1 is SGHTA and CDR2 is FQGNSA. In DNA form, the CDR3 reads TGTGCCAGCAGCTTCCCAGCGGCGATCTACAATGAGCAGTTCTTC. It encodes CASSFPAAIYNEQFF.

This rearrangement joins TRBV4-3 to TRBJ1-2; D unresolved. With 0 bases removed from V and 3 bases from J, the gap between germline ends came to 14 bases. This CDR3 has 16 amino acids. Germline V gene data show CDR1 as LGHNA and CDR2 as YSLEER. Here the CDR3 DNA reads TGCGCCAGCAGCCAAGAAGGTCGAGGGAGCGACTATGGCTACACCTTC. Translating it yields CASSQEGRGSDYGYTF.

V gene TRBV11-2 combines with J gene TRBJ1-5; D unclear. This CDR3 region has 12 residues. CDR1 and CDR2 (germline): SGHAT, FQNNGV. V lost 5 bases to trimming and J lost 7 bases, with 9 bases between them. The DNA of the CDR3 is TGTGCCAGCAGCCACGTCGGGCAGCCCCAGCATTTT. It is translated as CASSHVGQPQHF.

The chain combines TRBV30 with TRBJ2-5; no clear D gene. With the DNA end fitting TRBJ2-7 better, the J assignment may be wrong. There are 13 residues in the CDR3. Germline V lookup: CDR1 GTSNPN, CDR2 SVGIG (reference sequence). The DNA for the CDR3 is TGTGCCTGGACTAGACCGGCGCTCTACGAGCAGTACTTC. This translates into CAWTRPALYEQYF.